This T cell receptor (beta chain) was identified during a study of cytomegalovirus exposure and HLA in healthy donors. The study, taken as a whole, reports: Three of the chains that were CMV-associated were confirmed in vitro to be specific for CMV antigens. Cytomegalovirus association was assigned to more than 150 TCR beta chains.

Trimming cost V 4 bases and J 8 bases, with 12 bases left between them. Germline-derived CDR1 and CDR2 are SGDLS and YYNGEE. CDR3 length equals 12 residues. A note on this clone: What it recognizes is unknown.

With 60 Vbeta and 13 Jbeta primers, the PCR was carried out. Only in-frame clones appear in the TCRdb table, and some are missing; sequencing was by immunoSEQ multiplex PCR. Seen here are 100,000 to 150,000 clones, roughly a tenth observed once, and the top ten hold approximately 4.4%. Source material: PBMCs. This TCR was sampled from a woman aged 18-35 years in good health and CMV-seropositive. The chain is built from TRBV9 and TRBJ1-1; D call uncertain. The CDR3 DNA reads TGTGCCAGCAGCTTTGGACCGGGAGAAGCTTTCTTT. It is translated as CASSFGPGEAFF.